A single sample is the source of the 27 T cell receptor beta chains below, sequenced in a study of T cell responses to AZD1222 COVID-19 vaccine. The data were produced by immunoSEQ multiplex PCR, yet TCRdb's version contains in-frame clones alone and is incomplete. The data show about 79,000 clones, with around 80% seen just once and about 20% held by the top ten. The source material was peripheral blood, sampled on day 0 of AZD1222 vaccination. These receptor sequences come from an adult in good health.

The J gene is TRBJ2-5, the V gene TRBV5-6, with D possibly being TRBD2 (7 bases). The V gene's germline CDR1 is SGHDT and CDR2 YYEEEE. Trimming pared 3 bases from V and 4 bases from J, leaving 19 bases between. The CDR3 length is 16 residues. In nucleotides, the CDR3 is TGTGCCAGCAGCTCCTGGAGAGGGGGGGCTCGAGAGACCCAGTACTTC. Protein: CASSSWRGGARETQYF. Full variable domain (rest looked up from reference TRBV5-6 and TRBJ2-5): DAGVTQSPTHLIKTRGQQVTLRCSPKSGHDTVSWYQQALGQGPQFIFQYYEEEERQRGNFPDRFSGHQFPNYSSELNVNALLLGDSALYLCASSSWRGGARETQYFGPGTRLLVL.

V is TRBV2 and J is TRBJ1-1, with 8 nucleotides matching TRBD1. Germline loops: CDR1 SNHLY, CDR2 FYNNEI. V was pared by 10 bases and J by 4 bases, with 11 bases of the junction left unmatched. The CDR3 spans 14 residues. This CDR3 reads CAKGQAAGGTEAFF. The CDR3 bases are TGTGCCAAGGGACAGGCGGCGGGGGGCACTGAAGCTTTCTTT. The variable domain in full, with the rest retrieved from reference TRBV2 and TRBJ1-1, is EPEVTQTPSHQVTQMGQEVILRCVPISNHLYFYWYRQILGQKVEFLVSFYNNEISEKSEIFDDQFSVERPDGSNFTLKIRSTKLEDSAMYFCAKGQAAGGTEAFFGQGTRLTVV.

The CDR3 region is CASSPGAHIAEAFF. CDR3 bases: TGTGCCAGCAGCCCCGGGGCCCACATAGCTGAAGCTTTCTTT. This chain joins TRBV2 and TRBJ1-1, with D possibly TRBD1 on 5 matching bases. The CDR3 extends over 14 amino acids. The V gene's germline CDR1 is SNHLY and CDR2 FYNNEI. V gave up 6 bases and J gave up 6 bases, with 17 bases separating them. Supplemented by reference TRBV2 and TRBJ1-1, the full variable domain reads EPEVTQTPSHQVTQMGQEVILRCVPISNHLYFYWYRQILGQKVEFLVSFYNNEISEKSEIFDDQFSVERPDGSNFTLKIRSTKLEDSAMYFCASSPGAHIAEAFFGQGTRLTVV.

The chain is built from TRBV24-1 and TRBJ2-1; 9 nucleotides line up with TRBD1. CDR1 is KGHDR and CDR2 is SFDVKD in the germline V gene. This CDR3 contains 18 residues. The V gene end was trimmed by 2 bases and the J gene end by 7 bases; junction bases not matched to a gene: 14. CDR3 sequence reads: CATSDSQGGGQGRNEQFF. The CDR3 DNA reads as TGTGCCACCAGTGATTCCCAGGGGGGAGGACAGGGGCGGAATGAGCAGTTCTTC.

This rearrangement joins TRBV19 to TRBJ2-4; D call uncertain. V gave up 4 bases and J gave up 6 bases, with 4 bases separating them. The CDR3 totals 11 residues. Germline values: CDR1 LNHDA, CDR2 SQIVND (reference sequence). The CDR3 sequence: CASSNLNIQYF. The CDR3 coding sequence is TGTGCCAGTAGTAACCTAAACATTCAGTACTTC.

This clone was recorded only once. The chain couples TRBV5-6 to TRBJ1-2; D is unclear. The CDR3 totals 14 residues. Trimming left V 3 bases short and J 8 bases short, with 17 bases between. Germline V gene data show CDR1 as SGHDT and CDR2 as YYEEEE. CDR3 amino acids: CASSSLVGERGYTF. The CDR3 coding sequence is TGTGCCAGCAGCTCGCTGGTGGGCGAAAGGGGCTACACCTTC.

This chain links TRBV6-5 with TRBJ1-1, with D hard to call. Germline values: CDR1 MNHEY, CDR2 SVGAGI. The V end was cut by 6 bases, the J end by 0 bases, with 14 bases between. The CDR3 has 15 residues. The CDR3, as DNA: TGTGCCAGCAGCCGTCAAGGAGGCCTGAACACTGAAGCTTTCTTT. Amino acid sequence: CASSRQGGLNTEAFF.

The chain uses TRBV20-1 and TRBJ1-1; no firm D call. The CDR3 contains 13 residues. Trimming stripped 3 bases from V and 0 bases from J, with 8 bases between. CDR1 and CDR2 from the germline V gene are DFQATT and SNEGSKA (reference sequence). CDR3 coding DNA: TGCAGTGCTAGTGAGTGGATGAACACTGAAGCTTTCTTT. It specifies CSASEWMNTEAFF.

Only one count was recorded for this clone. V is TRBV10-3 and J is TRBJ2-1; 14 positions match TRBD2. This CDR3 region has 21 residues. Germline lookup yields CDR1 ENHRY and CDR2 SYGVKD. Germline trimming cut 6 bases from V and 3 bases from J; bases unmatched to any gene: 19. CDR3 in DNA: TGTGCCATCAGGCGAAGTACTACCGGGACTAGCGGGGGACTCGACTACAATGAGCAGTTCTTC. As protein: CAIRRSTTGTSGGLDYNEQFF.

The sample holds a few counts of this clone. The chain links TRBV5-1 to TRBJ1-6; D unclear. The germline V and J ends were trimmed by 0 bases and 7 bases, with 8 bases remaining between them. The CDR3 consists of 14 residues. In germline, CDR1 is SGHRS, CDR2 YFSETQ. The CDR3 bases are TGCGCCAGCAGCTTGGGTAGGGAAAATTCACCCCTCCACTTT. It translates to CASSLGRENSPLHF.

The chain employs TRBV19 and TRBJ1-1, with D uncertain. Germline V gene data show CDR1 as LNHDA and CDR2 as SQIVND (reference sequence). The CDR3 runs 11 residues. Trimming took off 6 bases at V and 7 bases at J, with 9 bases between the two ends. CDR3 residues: CASSTEVEAFF. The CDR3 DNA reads TGTGCCAGTAGCACAGAGGTTGAAGCTTTCTTT. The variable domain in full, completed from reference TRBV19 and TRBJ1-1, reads DGGITQSPKYLFRKEGQNVTLSCEQNLNHDAMYWYRQDPGQGLRLIYYSQIVNDFQKGDIAEGYSVSREKKESFPLTVTSAQKNPTAFYLCASSTEVEAFFGQGTRLTVV.

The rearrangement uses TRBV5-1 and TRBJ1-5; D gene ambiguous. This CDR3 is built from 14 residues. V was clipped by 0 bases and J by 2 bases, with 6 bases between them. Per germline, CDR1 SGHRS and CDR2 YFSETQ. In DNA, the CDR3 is TGCGCCAGCAGCTTGGTAGGCGGCAATCAGCCCCAGCATTTT. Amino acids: CASSLVGGNQPQHF.

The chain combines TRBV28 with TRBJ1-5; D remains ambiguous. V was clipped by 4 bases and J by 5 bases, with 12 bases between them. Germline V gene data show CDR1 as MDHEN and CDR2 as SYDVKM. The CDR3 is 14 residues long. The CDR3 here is CASSSLYRDQPQHF. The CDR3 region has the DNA TGTGCCAGCAGTTCCTTATATAGGGATCAGCCCCAGCATTTT.

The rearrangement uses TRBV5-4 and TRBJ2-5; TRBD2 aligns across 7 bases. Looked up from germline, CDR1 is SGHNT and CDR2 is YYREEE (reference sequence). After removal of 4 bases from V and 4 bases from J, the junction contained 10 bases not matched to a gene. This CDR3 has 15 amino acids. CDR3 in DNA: TGTGCCAGCAGCCCGAAGCGGGGAGGATTAGAGACCCAGTACTTC. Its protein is CASSPKRGGLETQYF.

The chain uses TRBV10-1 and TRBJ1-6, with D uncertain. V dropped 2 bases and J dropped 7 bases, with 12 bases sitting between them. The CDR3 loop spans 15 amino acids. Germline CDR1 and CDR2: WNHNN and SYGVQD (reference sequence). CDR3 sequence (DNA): TGCGCCAGCAGTGAGCCGGGAGACGAGAATTCACCCCTCCACTTT. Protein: CASSEPGDENSPLHF.

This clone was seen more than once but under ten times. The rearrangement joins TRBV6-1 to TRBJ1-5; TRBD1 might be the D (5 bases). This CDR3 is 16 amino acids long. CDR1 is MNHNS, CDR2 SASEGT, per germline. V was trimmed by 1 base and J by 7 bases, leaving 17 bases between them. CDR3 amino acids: CASSEVPPGVGQPQHF. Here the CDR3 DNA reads TGTGCCAGCAGTGAAGTCCCCCCGGGGGTAGGACAGCCCCAGCATTTT.

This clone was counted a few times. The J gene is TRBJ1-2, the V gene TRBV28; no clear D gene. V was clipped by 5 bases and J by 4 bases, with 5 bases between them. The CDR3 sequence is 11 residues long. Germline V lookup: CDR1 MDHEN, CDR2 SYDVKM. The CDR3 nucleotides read TGTGCCAGCAGTACGGCCTATGGCTACACCTTC. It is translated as CASSTAYGYTF.

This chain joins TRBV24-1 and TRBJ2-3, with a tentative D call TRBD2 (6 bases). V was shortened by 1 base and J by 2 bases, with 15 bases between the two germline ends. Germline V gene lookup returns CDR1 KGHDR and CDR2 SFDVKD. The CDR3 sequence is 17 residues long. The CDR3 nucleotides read TGTGCCACCAGTGATTTTCTGCGGGGTAATGTCACAGATACGCAGTATTTT. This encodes CATSDFLRGNVTDTQYF.

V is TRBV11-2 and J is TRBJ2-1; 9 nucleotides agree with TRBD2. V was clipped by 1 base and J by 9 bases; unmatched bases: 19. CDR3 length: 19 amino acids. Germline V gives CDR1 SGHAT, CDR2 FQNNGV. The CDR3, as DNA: TGTGCCAGCAGCTTAGTTAGCTTAGCGGGAGCTCTCGAGAGGGTTGAGCAGTTCTTC. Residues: CASSLVSLAGALERVEQFF. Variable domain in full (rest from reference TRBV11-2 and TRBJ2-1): EAGVAQSPRYKIIEKRQSVAFWCNPISGHATLYWYQQILGQGPKLLIQFQNNGVVDDSQLPKDRFSAERLKGVDSTLKIQPAKLEDSAVYLCASSLVSLAGALERVEQFFGPGTRLTVL.

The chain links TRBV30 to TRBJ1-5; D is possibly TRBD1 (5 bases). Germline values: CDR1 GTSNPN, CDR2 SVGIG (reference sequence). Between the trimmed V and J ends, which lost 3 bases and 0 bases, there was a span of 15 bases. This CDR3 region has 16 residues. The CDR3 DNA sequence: TGTGCCTGGAGGGAGGGGTCACACGATAGCAATCAGCCCCAGCATTTT. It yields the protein CAWREGSHDSNQPQHF.

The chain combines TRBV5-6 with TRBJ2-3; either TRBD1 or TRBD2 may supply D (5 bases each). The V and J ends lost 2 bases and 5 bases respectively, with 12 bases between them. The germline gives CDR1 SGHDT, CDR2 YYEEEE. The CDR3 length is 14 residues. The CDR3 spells CASSFGTPGDTQYF. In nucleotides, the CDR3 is TGTGCCAGCAGCTTCGGGACCCCGGGAGATACGCAGTATTTT. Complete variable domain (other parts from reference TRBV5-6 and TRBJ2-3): DAGVTQSPTHLIKTRGQQVTLRCSPKSGHDTVSWYQQALGQGPQFIFQYYEEEERQRGNFPDRFSGHQFPNYSSELNVNALLLGDSALYLCASSFGTPGDTQYFGPGTRLTVL.

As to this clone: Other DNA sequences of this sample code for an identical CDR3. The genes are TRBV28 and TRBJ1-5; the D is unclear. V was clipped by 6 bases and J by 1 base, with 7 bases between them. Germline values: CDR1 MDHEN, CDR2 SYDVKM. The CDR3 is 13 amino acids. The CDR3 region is CASRGGSNQPQHF. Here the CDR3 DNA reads TGTGCCAGCAGAGGAGGAAGCAATCAGCCCCAGCATTTT.

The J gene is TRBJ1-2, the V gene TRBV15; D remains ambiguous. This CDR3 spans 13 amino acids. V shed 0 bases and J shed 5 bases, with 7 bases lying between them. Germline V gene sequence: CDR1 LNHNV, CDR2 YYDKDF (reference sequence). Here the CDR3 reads CATSRDRNYGYTF. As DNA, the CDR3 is TGTGCCACCAGCAGAGACAGGAATTATGGCTACACCTTC.

DNA of the CDR3: TGCAGTGCTAGTCCCGGACAGAACTCTGGAAACACCATATATTTT. Translated, it gives CSASPGQNSGNTIYF. This chain connects TRBV20-1 to TRBJ1-3; TRBD1 is a possible D gene (6 bases). The germline gives CDR1 DFQATT, CDR2 SNEGSKA (reference sequence). With 3 bases removed from V and 0 bases from J, the gap between germline ends came to 12 bases. The length of the CDR3 is 15 residues.

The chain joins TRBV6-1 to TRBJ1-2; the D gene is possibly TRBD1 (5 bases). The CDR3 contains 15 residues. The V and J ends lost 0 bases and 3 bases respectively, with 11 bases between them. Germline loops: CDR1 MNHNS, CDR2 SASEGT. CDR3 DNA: TGTGCCAGCAGTGAAGCGAGGGGCAGGTACTATGGCTACACCTTC. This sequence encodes CASSEARGRYYGYTF.

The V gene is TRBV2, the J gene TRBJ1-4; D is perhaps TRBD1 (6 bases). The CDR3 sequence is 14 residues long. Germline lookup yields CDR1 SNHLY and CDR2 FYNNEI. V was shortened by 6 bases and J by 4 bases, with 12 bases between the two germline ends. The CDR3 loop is CASSPDRSNEKLFF. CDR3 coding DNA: TGTGCCAGCAGCCCCGACAGGAGTAATGAAAAACTGTTTTTT.

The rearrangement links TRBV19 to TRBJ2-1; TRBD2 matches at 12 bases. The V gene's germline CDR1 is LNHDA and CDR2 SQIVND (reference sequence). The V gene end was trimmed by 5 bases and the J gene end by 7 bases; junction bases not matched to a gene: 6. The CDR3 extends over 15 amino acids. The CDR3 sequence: CASSSASGGANEQFF. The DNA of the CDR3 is TGTGCCAGTAGTTCCGCTAGCGGGGGGGCTAATGAGCAGTTCTTC.